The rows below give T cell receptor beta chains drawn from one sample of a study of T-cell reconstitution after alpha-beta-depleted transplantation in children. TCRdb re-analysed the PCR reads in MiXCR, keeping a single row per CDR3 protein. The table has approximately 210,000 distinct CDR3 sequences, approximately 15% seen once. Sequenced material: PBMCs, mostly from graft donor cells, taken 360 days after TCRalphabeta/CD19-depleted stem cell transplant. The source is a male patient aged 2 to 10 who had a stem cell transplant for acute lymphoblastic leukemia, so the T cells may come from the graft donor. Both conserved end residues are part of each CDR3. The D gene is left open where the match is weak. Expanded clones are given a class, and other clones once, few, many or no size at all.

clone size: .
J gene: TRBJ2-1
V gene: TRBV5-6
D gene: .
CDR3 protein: CASSLRRSRAYNEQFF
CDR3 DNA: TGTGCCAGCAGCTTACGTCGATCCAGGGCGTACAATGAGCAGTTCTTC

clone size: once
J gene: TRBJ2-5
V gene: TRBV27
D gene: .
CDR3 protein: CASKSHGEETQYF
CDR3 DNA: TGTGCCAGCAAATCGCACGGGGAAGAGACCCAGTACTTC

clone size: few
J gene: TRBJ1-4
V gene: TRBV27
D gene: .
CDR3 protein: CASSPSPTNEKLFF
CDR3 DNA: TGTGCCAGCAGTCCCTCCCCCACTAATGAAAAACTGTTTTTT

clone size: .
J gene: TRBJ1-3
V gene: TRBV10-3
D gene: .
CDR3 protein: CAISESLGYGNTIYF
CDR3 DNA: TGTGCCATCAGTGAGTCGCTAGGGTACGGAAACACCATATATTTT

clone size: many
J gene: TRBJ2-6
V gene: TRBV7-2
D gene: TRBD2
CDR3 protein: CASSHGTSGSFGPGANVLTF
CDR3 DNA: TGTGCCAGCAGCCACGGGACTAGCGGGAGTTTTGGCCCTGGGGCCAACGTCCTGACTTTC

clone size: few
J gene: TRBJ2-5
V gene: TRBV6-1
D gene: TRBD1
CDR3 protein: CASSRAGGWKTQYF
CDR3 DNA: TGTGCCAGCAGTCGAGCAGGGGGCTGGAAGACCCAGTACTTC

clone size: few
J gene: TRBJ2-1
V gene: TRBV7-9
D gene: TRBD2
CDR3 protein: CASSPSSGSSNEQFF
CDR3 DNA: TGTGCCAGCAGCCCCTCTAGCGGGAGCAGTAATGAGCAGTTCTTC

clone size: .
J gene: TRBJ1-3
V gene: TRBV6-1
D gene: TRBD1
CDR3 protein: CASSELRTGLPSGNTIYF
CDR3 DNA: TGTGCCAGCAGTGAACTCAGGACAGGCTTGCCCTCTGGAAACACCATATATTTT

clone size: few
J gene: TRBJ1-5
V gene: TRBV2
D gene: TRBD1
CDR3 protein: CASSENRGNQPQHF
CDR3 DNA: TGTGCCAGCAGTGAGAACAGGGGGAATCAGCCCCAGCATTTT

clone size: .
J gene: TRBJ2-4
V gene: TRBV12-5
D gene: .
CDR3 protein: CASGLAPDRGILAKNIQYF
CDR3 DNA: TGTGCTAGTGGTTTGGCACCCGACAGAGGGATACTAGCCAAAAACATTCAGTACTTC

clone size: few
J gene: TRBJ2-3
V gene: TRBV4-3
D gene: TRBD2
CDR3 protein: CASSQEAGVRDTQYF
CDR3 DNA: TGCGCCAGCAGCCAGGAAGCGGGAGTGCGAGATACGCAGTATTTT

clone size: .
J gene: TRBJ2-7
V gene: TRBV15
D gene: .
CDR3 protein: CATSRVGNGPGEQYF
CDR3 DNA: TGTGCCACCAGCAGAGTAGGAAACGGCCCGGGCGAGCAGTACTTC

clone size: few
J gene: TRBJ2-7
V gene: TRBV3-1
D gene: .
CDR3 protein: CASSQSGPYEQYF
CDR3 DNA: TGTGCCAGCAGCCAAAGCGGCCCCTACGAGCAGTACTTC

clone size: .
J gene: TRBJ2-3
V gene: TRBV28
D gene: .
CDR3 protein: CASWGVVTDTQYF
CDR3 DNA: TGTGCCAGTTGGGGGGTTGTCACAGATACGCAGTATTTT

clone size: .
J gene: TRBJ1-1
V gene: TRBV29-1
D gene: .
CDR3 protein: CSVHGRAKVTEAFF
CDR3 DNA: TGCAGCGTCCATGGGCGGGCCAAGGTAACTGAAGCTTTCTTT

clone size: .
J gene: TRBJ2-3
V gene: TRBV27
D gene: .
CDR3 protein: CASETGDTQYF
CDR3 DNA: TGTGCCAGCGAAACCGGGGATACGCAGTATTTT

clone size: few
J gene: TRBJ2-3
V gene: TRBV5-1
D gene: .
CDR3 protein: CASSFGSTSTDTQYF
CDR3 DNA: TGCGCCAGCAGCTTTGGGTCAACTAGCACAGATACGCAGTATTTT

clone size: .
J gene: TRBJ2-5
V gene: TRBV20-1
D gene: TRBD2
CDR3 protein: CSARDPGLAGGSRETQYF
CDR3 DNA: TGCAGTGCTAGAGATCCTGGACTAGCGGGGGGGTCCCGGGAGACCCAGTACTTC

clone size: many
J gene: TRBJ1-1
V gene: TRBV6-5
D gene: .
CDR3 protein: CASSYYSLGTEAFF
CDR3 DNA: TGTGCCAGCAGTTACTACAGCCTGGGCACTGAAGCTTTCTTT

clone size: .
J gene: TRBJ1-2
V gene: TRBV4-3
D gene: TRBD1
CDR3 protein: CASSQETGAWERGYTF
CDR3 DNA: TGCGCCAGCAGCCAAGAAACAGGGGCCTGGGAAAGGGGCTACACCTTC

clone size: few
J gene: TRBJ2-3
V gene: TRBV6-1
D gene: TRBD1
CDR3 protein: CARRQGTDTQYF
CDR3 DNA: TGTGCCAGACGACAGGGTACAGATACGCAGTATTTT

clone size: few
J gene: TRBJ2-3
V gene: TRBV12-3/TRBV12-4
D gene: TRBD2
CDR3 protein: CASSLDVGGGTDTQYF
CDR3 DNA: TGTGCCAGCAGTTTAGATGTCGGGGGGGGCACAGATACGCAGTATTTT

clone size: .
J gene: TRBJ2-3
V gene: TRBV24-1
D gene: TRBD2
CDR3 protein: CATSGWTGSGGTTDTQYF
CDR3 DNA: TGTGCCACCAGTGGATGGACTGGCAGCGGGGGAACCACAGATACGCAGTATTTT

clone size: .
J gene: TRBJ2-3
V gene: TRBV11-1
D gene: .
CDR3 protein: CASSFGLLGTHISTDTQYF
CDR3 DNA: TGTGCCAGCAGCTTTGGGTTACTCGGGACACATATTAGCACAGATACGCAGTATTTT

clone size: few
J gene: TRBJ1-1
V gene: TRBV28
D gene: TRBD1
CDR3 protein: CASSLLRGRGEAFF
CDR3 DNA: TGTGCCAGCAGTTTATTGAGGGGGCGGGGTGAAGCTTTCTTT